This entry concerns a single T cell receptor beta chain. The antigen remains unidentified. This sample stems from a study of T cell responses to AZD1222 COVID-19 vaccine. Study-level information: Timing groups of about 4 and about 12 weeks for second doses were pooled.

Sequencing was performed with immunoSEQ multiplex PCR; in TCRdb, only in-frame clones are kept and a portion is missing. Among some 180,000 clones listed, roughly 92% were seen once. Study results and caveats: Clonal diversity may have been underestimated in mostly white British donors. The span of vaccine-associated CD4 TCRs extended across spike, with dominance at 160-218 and 743-854.

The specimen comprised peripheral blood, sampled on day 0 of AZD1222 vaccination. This clonotype originated in an adult in good health.

The CDR3: CASSFSGTGLSYNSPLHF. CDR3 sequence (DNA): TGTGCCAGCAGCTTCTCAGGGACAGGCCTCTCCTATAATTCACCCCTCCACTTT. This chain joins TRBV11-2 and TRBJ1-6, with TRBD1 matching 8 bases. CDR1 is SGHAT and CDR2 is FQNNGV in the germline V gene. The CDR3 is 18 residues long. The V segment lost 3 bases and the J segment 0 bases; nucleotides outside the gene matches: 7.